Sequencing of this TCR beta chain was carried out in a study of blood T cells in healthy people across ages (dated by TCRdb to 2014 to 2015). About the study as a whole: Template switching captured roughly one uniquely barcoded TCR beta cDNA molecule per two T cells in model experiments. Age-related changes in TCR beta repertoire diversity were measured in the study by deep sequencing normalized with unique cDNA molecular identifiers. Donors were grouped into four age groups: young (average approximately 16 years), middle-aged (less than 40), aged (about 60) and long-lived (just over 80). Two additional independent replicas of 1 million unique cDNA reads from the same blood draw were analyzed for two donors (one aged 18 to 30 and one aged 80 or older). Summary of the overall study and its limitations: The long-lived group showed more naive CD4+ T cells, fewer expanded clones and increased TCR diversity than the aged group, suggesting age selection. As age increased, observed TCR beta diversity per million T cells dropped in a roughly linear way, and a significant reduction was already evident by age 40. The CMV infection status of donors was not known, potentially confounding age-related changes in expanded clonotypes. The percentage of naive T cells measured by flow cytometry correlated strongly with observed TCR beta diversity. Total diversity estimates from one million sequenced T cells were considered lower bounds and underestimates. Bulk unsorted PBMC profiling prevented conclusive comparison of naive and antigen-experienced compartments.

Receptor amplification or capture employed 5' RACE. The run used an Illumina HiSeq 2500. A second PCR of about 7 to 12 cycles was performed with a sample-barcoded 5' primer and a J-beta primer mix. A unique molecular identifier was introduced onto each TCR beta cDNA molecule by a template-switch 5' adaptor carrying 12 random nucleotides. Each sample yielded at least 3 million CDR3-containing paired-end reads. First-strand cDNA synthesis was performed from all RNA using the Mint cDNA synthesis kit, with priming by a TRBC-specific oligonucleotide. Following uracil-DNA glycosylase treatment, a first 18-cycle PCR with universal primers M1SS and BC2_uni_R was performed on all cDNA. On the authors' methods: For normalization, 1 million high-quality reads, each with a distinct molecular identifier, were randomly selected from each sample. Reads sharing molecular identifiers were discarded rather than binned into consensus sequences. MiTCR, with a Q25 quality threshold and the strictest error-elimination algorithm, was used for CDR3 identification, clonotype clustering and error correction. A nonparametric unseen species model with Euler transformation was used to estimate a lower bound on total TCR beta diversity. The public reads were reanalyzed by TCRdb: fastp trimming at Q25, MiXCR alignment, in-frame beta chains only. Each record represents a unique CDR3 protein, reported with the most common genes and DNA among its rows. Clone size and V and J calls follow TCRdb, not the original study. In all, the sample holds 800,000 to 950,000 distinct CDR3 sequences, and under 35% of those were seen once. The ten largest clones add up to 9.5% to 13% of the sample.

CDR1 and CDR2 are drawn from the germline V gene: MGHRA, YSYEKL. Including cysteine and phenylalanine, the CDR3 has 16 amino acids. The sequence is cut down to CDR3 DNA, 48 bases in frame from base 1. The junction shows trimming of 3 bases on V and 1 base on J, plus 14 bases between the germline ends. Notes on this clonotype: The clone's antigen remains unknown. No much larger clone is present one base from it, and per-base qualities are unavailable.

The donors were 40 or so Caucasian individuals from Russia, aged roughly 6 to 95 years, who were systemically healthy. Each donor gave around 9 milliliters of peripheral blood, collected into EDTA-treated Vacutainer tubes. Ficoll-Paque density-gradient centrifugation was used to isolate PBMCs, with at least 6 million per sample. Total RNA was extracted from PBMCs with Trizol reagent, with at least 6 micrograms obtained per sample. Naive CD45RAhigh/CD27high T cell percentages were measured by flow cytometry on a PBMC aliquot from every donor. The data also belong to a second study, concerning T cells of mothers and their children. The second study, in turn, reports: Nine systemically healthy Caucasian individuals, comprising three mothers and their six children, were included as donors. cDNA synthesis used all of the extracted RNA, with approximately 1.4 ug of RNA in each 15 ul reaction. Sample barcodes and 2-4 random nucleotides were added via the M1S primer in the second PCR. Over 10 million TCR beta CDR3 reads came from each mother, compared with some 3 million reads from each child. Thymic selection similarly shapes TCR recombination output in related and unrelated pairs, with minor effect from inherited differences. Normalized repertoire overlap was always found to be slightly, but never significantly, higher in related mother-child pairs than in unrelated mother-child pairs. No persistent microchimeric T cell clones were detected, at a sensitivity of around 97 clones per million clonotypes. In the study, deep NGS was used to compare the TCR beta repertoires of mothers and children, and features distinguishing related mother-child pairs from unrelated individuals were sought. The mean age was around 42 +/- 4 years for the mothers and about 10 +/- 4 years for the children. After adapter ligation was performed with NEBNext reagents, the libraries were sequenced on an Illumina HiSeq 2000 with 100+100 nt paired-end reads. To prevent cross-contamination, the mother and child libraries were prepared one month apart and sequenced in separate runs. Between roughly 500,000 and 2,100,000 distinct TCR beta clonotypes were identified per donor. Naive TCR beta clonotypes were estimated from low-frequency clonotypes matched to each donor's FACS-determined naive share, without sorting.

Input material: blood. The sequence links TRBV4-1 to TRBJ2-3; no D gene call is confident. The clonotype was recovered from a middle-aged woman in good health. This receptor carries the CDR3 CASSQGYGGRTDTQYF. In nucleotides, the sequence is TGCGCCAGCAGCCAGGGGTATGGCGGCCGCACAGATACGCAGTATTTT.